The 5 T cell receptor beta chains reported below all come from one sample, sequenced in a study of technical replicates of blood from a few donors. Repertoires were generated with immunoSEQ multiplex PCR, while TCRdb's copy carries only in-frame clones and drops some. Here the sample spans some 80,000 clones, about 97% being singletons. Specimen: T cells isolated from PBMCs. The receptor set was obtained from a human donor in good health.

This chain uses TRBV27 with TRBJ2-2; TRBD2 matches at 14 bases. J lost 5 bases, V lost 8 bases, and 13 bases had no gene match. Germline loops: CDR1 MNHEY, CDR2 SMNVEV (reference sequence). This CDR3 region has 18 residues. The CDR3: CASQVTLGLAGDTGELFF. In DNA, the CDR3 is TGTGCCAGCCAAGTAACCCTGGGACTAGCGGGAGATACCGGGGAGCTGTTTTTT.

The CDR3 region has the DNA TGTGCCATCAGTGAGTCCCCCCAGGGCAGCTCTGGAAACACCATATATTTT. Its translation: CAISESPQGSSGNTIYF. The chain carries TRBV10-3 and TRBJ1-3; D is possibly TRBD1 (5 bases). V lost 0 bases, J lost 0 bases, and 12 bases lay in between. Per germline, CDR1 ENHRY and CDR2 SYGVKD. The CDR3 covers 17 residues.

The gene calls are TRBV5-4 and TRBJ1-1; possibly TRBD1 for D (6 bases). Trimming pared 0 bases from V and 2 bases from J, leaving 11 bases between. CDR3 length: 15 amino acids. Germline V CDR1 and CDR2: SGHNT, YYREEE (reference sequence). This CDR3 is CASSLVRGRNTEAFF. CDR3 nucleotide sequence: TGTGCCAGCAGCTTGGTGCGGGGGCGTAACACTGAAGCTTTCTTT.

This clone was detected only once. The genes are TRBV7-9 and TRBJ2-3, with TRBD1 matching over 8 bases. V shed 1 base, J shed 3 bases, and the junction held 6 bases outside the gene matches. The CDR3 contains 16 residues. Germline V gives CDR1 SEHNR, CDR2 FQNEAQ (reference sequence). The DNA for the CDR3 is TGTGCCAGCAGCTTAGGCGGACAGGGATGGACAGATACGCAGTATTTT. Translated, it gives CASSLGGQGWTDTQYF.

The table lists this clone with a few counts. The CDR3 nucleotides are TGTGCCAGCAGCTCAGGGGGCTTGAATCAGCCCCAGCATTTT. Its translation: CASSSGGLNQPQHF. V is TRBV9 and J is TRBJ1-5; 8 bases are shared with TRBD1. The V gene's germline CDR1 is SGDLS and CDR2 YYNGEE. V lost 4 bases, J lost 4 bases, and 4 bases stayed unmatched. This CDR3 is built from 14 residues. Supplemented by reference TRBV9 and TRBJ1-5, the full variable domain reads DSGVTQTPKHLITATGQRVTLRCSPRSGDLSVYWYQQSLDQGLQFLIQYYNGEERAKGNILERFSAQQFPDLHSELNLSSLELGDSALYFCASSSGGLNQPQHFGDGTRLSIL.